Shown below are 32 T cell receptor beta chains from a single sample sequenced in a study of molecular identifiers for immune sequencing clone quantification. Each CDR3 protein is one row after TCRdb ran MiXCR on the PCR reads. This sample has 490,000 or so distinct CDR3 sequences, with about 20% found just once. Sequenced sample: naive CD8+ T cells from blood, with Jurkat cell RNA spiked in. Described subset: FACS-sorted CD8+CD4-CCR7+CD45RA+ naive T cells. The receptors here all came from a human donor in good health. Some libraries in this study had Jurkat cell RNA spiked in.

This clonotype was observed once. Possible read error: a much larger clone is one base away. The chain couples TRBV4-2 to TRBJ2-7; the D call may be TRBD1 or TRBD2 (5 bases each). The CDR3 loop spans 16 amino acids. CDR1 is LGHNA and CDR2 is YNFKEQ in the germline V gene. In DNA form, the CDR3 reads TGTACCAGCAGCCAAGATTGGTCCTTGGGGGATTACGAGCAGTACTTC. Its protein product is CTSSQDWSLGDYEQYF.

V and J are TRBV7-9 and TRBJ2-7; D is perhaps TRBD1 or TRBD2 (5 bases each). Trimming removed 0 bases from V and 3 bases from J, with 9 bases in between. The CDR3 totals 14 residues. Per germline, CDR1 SEHNR and CDR2 FQNEAQ (reference sequence). The DNA for the CDR3 is TGTGCCAGCAGCTTAGCGGGGACGTACTACGAGCAGTACTTC. This translates into CASSLAGTYYEQYF. The entire variable domain, with the rest obtained from reference TRBV7-9 and TRBJ2-7, is as follows: DTGVSQNPRHKITKRGQNVTFRCDPISEHNRLYWYRQTLGQGPEFLTYFQNEAQLEKSRLLSDRFSAERPKGSFSTLEIQRTEQGDSAMYLCASSLAGTYYEQYFGPGTRLTVT.

This clonotype was detected a few times. This chain links TRBV19 with TRBJ2-2; 7 bases are shared with TRBD1. The CDR3 loop spans 17 amino acids. Germline loops: CDR1 LNHDA, CDR2 SQIVND (reference sequence). V trimming: 0 bases; J trimming: 2 bases; junction bases outside the gene matches: 6. The CDR3 coding sequence is TGTGCCAGTAGTATAGATGCGACAGGGATAAACACCGGGGAGCTGTTTTTT. Its protein is CASSIDATGINTGELFF.

This clonotype was detected ten times or more. This chain uses TRBV30 with TRBJ2-7; D gene uncertain. The germline V gene has CDR1 GTSNPN and CDR2 SVGIG (reference sequence). This CDR3 region has 14 residues. With 2 bases removed from V and 2 bases from J, the gap between germline ends came to 13 bases. The CDR3 region has the DNA TGTGCCTGGAGTCCTGTCTTGCAAGCCTACGAGCAGTACTTC. It yields the protein CAWSPVLQAYEQYF.

On this clonotype: This may stem from a read error, because a much larger clone lies one nucleotide away. This chain joins TRBV9 and TRBJ2-5; unclear D gene. CDR1 is SGDLS, CDR2 YYNGEE, per germline. This CDR3 has 14 residues. The DNA for the CDR3 is TGTGCCAGCAGCGTAGGGACGCAGCAAGGGACCCAGTACTTC. This translates into CASSVGTQQGTQYF. Filled out from reference TRBV9 and TRBJ2-5, the complete variable domain reads DSGVTQTPKHLITATGQRVTLRCSPRSGDLSVYWYQQSLDQGLQFLIQYYNGEERAKGNILERFSAQQFPDLHSELNLSSLELGDSALYFCASSVGTQQGTQYFGPGTRLLVL.

A few counts support this clonotype. The chain employs TRBV21-1 and TRBJ2-5; the D call in the table, TRBD1, was not verified against the DNA. TRBV21-1 is an annotated pseudogene. This CDR3 is 18 amino acids long. Here the CDR3 reads CASSKEGRWVGYQETQYF. The CDR3 coding sequence is TGTGCCAGCAGCAAAGAGGGGCGTTGGGTGGGTTACCAAGAGACCCAGTACTTC.

This clonotype was seen more than once but under ten times. Being one base from a much bigger clone, this may be a read error. CDR3 coding DNA: TGTGCCAGCAGTTCAACGGACAGACAGAACACTGAAGCTCTCTTT. Its translation is CASSSTDRQNTEALF. The chain is built from TRBV12-3 or TRBV12-4 and TRBJ1-1; TRBD1 is a possible D gene (6 bases). The CDR3 runs 15 residues.

On this clonotype: The germline gene is not matched at one end of the junction; a read error may be the cause. V is TRBV19 and J is TRBJ1-5; the D gene is possibly TRBD1 (5 bases). Germline CDR1 LNHDA, CDR2 SQIVND (reference sequence). This CDR3 comprises 16 residues. CDR3 DNA sequence: TGTGCCAGTAGTATAAAAGTCGGACGGGCCCCGGGGCCCCAGCAGTTT. Protein sequence: CASSIKVGRAPGPQQF.

This clonotype was counted between two and nine times. CDR3 loop: CASSEGQNSNQPQHF. CDR3 DNA sequence: TGTGCCAGCAGTGAAGGGCAAAATAGCAATCAGCCCCAGCATTTT. The V and J genes are TRBV2 and TRBJ1-5; D gene ambiguous. V was shortened by 1 base and J by 0 bases, with 7 bases between the two germline ends. Germline lookup yields CDR1 SNHLY and CDR2 FYNNEI. The CDR3 consists of 15 residues.

The chain links TRBV14 to TRBJ1-1; no clear D. This CDR3 has 13 residues. Germline values: CDR1 SGHDN, CDR2 FVKESK. Trimming took 4 bases from V and 6 from J, leaving 12 bases between them. The chain's CDR3 is CASSPPNRPEAFF. The CDR3 region has the DNA TGTGCCAGCAGCCCCCCTAACAGACCTGAAGCTTTCTTT.

This clonotype was counted at least ten times. The chain carries TRBV15 and TRBJ2-2; D unclear. The V and J ends lost 5 bases and 6 bases respectively, with 10 bases between them. The length of the CDR3 is 13 residues. Germline V gene data show CDR1 as LNHNV and CDR2 as YYDKDF (reference sequence). This CDR3 is CATSPGSAGELFF. CDR3 sequence (DNA): TGTGCCACCAGCCCGGGCTCGGCCGGGGAGCTGTTTTTT.

At least ten counts were recorded for this clonotype. The chain combines TRBV25-1 with TRBJ2-3; the D gene could be TRBD1 or TRBD2 (5 bases each). Germline CDR1 and CDR2: MGHDK and SYGVNS. There are 17 residues in the CDR3. The germline V and J ends were trimmed by 2 bases and 3 bases, with 18 bases remaining between them. DNA of the CDR3: TGTGCCAGCAGTGAAGACCGGGACCCCAAGGAGACAGATACGCAGTATTTT. It yields the protein CASSEDRDPKETDTQYF.

The table lists this clonotype with a few counts. Since a much larger clone is just one base distant, this may be a read error. The V call is TRBV6-2 or TRBV6-3, the J call TRBJ2-4; TRBD1 might be the D (6 bases). Germline V gene lookup returns CDR1 MNHEY and CDR2 SVGEGT. V gave up 9 bases and J gave up 6 bases, with 12 bases separating them. This CDR3 is built from 12 residues. The CDR3 DNA follows: TGTGCCAGTAGAGCCAGGGGAAACATTCAGTACTTC. It specifies CASRARGNIQYF.

This clonotype was seen many times. The chain is built from TRBV5-6 and TRBJ2-1; 7 bases agree with TRBD1. The junction had 7 bases not matched to a gene; V was cut back by 1 base and J by 15 bases. CDR1 and CDR2 from the germline V gene are SGHDT and YYEEEE. This CDR3 region has 12 residues. The CDR3 reads CASSLPGQLVFF. In DNA, the CDR3 is TGTGCCAGCAGCTTGCCGGGACAGCTCGTGTTCTTC.

This clonotype was seen a handful of times. The chain combines TRBV27 with TRBJ1-2; possibly TRBD1 for D (6 bases). V was pared by 6 bases and J by 4 bases, with 12 bases between. Per germline, CDR1 MNHEY and CDR2 SMNVEV (reference sequence). The CDR3 runs to 13 residues. The CDR3 bases are TGTGCCAGCAGGGCGGGGGCTGGCTATGGCTACACCTTC. Translating gives CASRAGAGYGYTF.

The table lists this clonotype with many counts. The chain is built from TRBV5-6 and TRBJ1-2; TRBD1 might be the D (6 bases). The germline gives CDR1 SGHDT, CDR2 YYEEEE. Trimming stripped 5 bases from V and 3 bases from J, with 11 bases between. The CDR3 is made up of 13 amino acids. The CDR3 sequence: CASRGQLHYGYTF. In nucleotides, the CDR3 is TGTGCCAGCAGGGGACAACTACACTATGGCTACACCTTC. Drawing the rest from reference TRBV5-6 and TRBJ1-2, the complete variable domain is DAGVTQSPTHLIKTRGQQVTLRCSPKSGHDTVSWYQQALGQGPQFIFQYYEEEERQRGNFPDRFSGHQFPNYSSELNVNALLLGDSALYLCASRGQLHYGYTFGSGTRLTVV.

This chain joins TRBV3-1 and TRBJ1-1; 7 bases align to TRBD1. The CDR3 extends over 16 amino acids. The V and J ends lost 6 bases and 2 bases, in that order; junction bases with no gene match: 12. The V gene's germline CDR1 is LGHDT and CDR2 YNNKEL (reference sequence). CDR3 residues: CASSPHPGQQNTEAFF. CDR3 DNA: TGTGCCAGCAGTCCACACCCGGGACAGCAAAACACTGAAGCTTTCTTT.

Regarding this clonotype: A much larger clone sits a single nucleotide away, making a read error possible. The gene calls are TRBV2 and TRBJ1-1; D not resolved. The CDR3 extends over 14 amino acids. The germline gives CDR1 SNHLY, CDR2 FYNNEI. In nucleotides, the CDR3 is TGTGCCAGCAGTGCTGACGGAGAGAACACTGAAGCTCTCTTT. This gives the protein CASSADGENTEALF. Drawing the rest from reference TRBV2 and TRBJ1-1, the complete variable domain is EPEVTQTPSHQVTQMGQEVILRCVPISNHLYFYWYRQILGQKVEFLVSFYNNEISEKSEIFDDQFSVERPDGSNFTLKIRSTKLEDSAMYFCASSADGENTEALFGQGTRLTVV.

This clonotype was seen more than once but under ten times. The V gene is TRBV4-3, the J gene TRBJ2-3; the match to TRBD2 covers 9 bases. From germline, CDR1 is LGHNA and CDR2 YSLEER. The ends lost 4 bases at V and 4 bases at J; junction bases unmatched: 15. The length of the CDR3 is 18 residues. The CDR3 DNA reads as TGCGCCAGCAGCCCCCGGGATAGCGGGAGTGTTCAGGCAGATACGCAGTATTTT. It is translated as CASSPRDSGSVQADTQYF.

Turning to this clonotype: This may be a read error, as it is one base from a much larger clone. The chain combines TRBV12-3 or TRBV12-4 with TRBJ2-3, with 8 bases that match TRBD1. The ends lost 5 bases at V and 4 bases at J; junction bases unmatched: 2. The CDR3 has 13 amino acids. The chain's CDR3 is CASSDRGADTQYF. For the CDR3, the DNA is TGTGCCAGCAGTGACAGGGGTGCAGATACGCAGTATTTT.

A few counts support this clonotype. The CDR3 region is CAWSFRQGAVFMNTEAFF. The CDR3 nucleotides are TGTGCCTGGAGTTTCAGACAGGGGGCTGTTTTTATGAACACTGAAGCTTTCTTT. This rearrangement joins TRBV30 to TRBJ1-1, with 10 bases aligning to TRBD1. This CDR3 is built from 18 residues. Germline CDR1 and CDR2: GTSNPN and SVGIG (reference sequence). V was pared by 2 bases and J by 0 bases, with 12 bases of the junction left unmatched.

To note about this clonotype: Possible read error: a much larger clone is one base away. This chain links TRBV5-6 with TRBJ2-3; D uncertain. Germline V gives CDR1 SGHDT, CDR2 YYEEEE. The CDR3 consists of 16 residues. For the CDR3, the DNA is TGTGCCAGCAGCTTGGAGATACAGAGAAGCACAGATACGCAGTGTTTT. Translating gives CASSLEIQRSTDTQCF.

This clonotype occurred many times. The chain employs TRBV4-3 and TRBJ2-5; TRBD2 aligns across 11 bases. V was pared by 1 base and J by 5 bases, with 6 bases of the junction left unmatched. Germline CDR1 LGHNA, CDR2 YSLEER. The length of the CDR3 is 16 residues. CDR3 nucleotides: TGCGCCAGCAGCCAAGCACTAGCGGGGGTGTCTGAGACCCAGTACTTC. It is translated as CASSQALAGVSETQYF.

The gene calls are TRBV5-1 and TRBJ2-3; D remains unclear. Trimming took 1 base from V and 3 from J, leaving 12 bases between them. Germline V gene lookup returns CDR1 SGHRS and CDR2 YFSETQ. CDR3 size: 15 residues. The CDR3 DNA is TGCGCCAGCAGCTTGATGGGTTCGATGACAGATACGCAGTATTTT. It yields the protein CASSLMGSMTDTQYF.

The sample holds many counts of this clonotype. This chain joins TRBV6-5 and TRBJ2-3; 11 bases fit TRBD2. J lost 0 bases, V lost 6 bases, and 5 bases had no gene match. Per germline, CDR1 MNHEY and CDR2 SVGAGI. This CDR3 is 16 amino acids long. The CDR3, as DNA: TGTGCCAGCAGAAGGGGACTAGCGGAGAGCACAGATACGCAGTATTTT. Encoded protein: CASRRGLAESTDTQYF.

This clonotype was detected only a few times. The chain carries TRBV9 and TRBJ2-5; D gene unclear. Germline V gene data show CDR1 as SGDLS and CDR2 as YYNGEE. This CDR3 is 13 amino acids long. Trimming cost V 4 bases and J 6 bases, with 13 bases left between them. The CDR3 DNA follows: TGTGCCAGCAGCCCACAAAATCGCCAGACCCAGTACTTC. Encoded protein: CASSPQNRQTQYF.

The V and J genes are TRBV7-9 and TRBJ2-3; D may correspond to TRBD1 or TRBD2 (5 bases each). Germline V gene lookup returns CDR1 SEHNR and CDR2 FQNEAQ (reference sequence). V gave up 6 bases and J gave up 1 base, with 11 bases separating them. CDR3 size: 14 residues. CDR3 DNA sequence: TGTGCCAGCAGAAAGGGGAGCGGCACAGATACGCAGTATTTT. Translated: CASRKGSGTDTQYF.

Note on this clonotype: Being one base from a much bigger clone, this may be a read error. V is TRBV20-1 and J is TRBJ1-5; no clear D. Trimming took off 7 bases at V and 6 bases at J, with 16 bases between the two ends. Looked up from germline, CDR1 is DFQATT and CDR2 is SNEGSKA (reference sequence). This CDR3 comprises 13 residues. CDR3 nucleotides: TGCAGTGGAACGCCGGGAGCAAGTCAGCCCCAGCATTTT. This codes for CSGTPGASQPQHF.

The sample holds many counts of this clonotype. The J gene is TRBJ2-3, the V gene TRBV2; TRBD1 agrees at 10 bases. Unmatched junction bases numbered 1, after V lost 4 bases and J lost 0 bases. The CDR3 length is 15 residues. From germline, CDR1 is SNHLY and CDR2 FYNNEI. CDR3 sequence reads: CASSGTGGSTDTQYF. The CDR3 DNA sequence: TGTGCCAGCAGTGGGACAGGGGGAAGCACAGATACGCAGTATTTT.

This clonotype was seen repeatedly, ten times or more. V gene TRBV6-5 combines with J gene TRBJ2-5, with 9 bases identical to TRBD2. V lost 4 bases and J lost 1; bases outside the gene matches: 7. This CDR3 is built from 16 residues. Germline V CDR1 and CDR2: MNHEY, SVGAGI. As DNA, the CDR3 is TGTGCCAGCAGTTCGGATAGCGGGGGCCCCCAAGAGACCCAGTACTTC. Protein product: CASSSDSGGPQETQYF.

This clonotype was found a few times. The chain employs TRBV7-9 and TRBJ2-1; 9 bases agree with TRBD1. The germline V gene has CDR1 SEHNR and CDR2 FQNEAQ (reference sequence). The junction had 7 bases not matched to a gene; V was cut back by 3 bases and J by 7 bases. The CDR3 extends over 15 amino acids. In DNA form, the CDR3 reads TGTGCCAGCAGCTTGGGGGGGACAGGGAGAAATGAGCAGTTCTTC. Amino acids: CASSLGGTGRNEQFF.

The table lists this clonotype with a few counts. An end of the junction differs from the germline gene, which may be a read error. The V and J genes are TRBV20-1 and TRBJ2-7, with TRBD1 identical over 11 bases. The CDR3 totals 14 residues. Germline CDR1 and CDR2: DFQATT and SNEGSKA (reference sequence). DNA of the CDR3: TGCAGTGCAAGAGGACAGGGGGCGTTTGGCGAGCAGTACTTC. Protein sequence: CSARGQGAFGEQYF.